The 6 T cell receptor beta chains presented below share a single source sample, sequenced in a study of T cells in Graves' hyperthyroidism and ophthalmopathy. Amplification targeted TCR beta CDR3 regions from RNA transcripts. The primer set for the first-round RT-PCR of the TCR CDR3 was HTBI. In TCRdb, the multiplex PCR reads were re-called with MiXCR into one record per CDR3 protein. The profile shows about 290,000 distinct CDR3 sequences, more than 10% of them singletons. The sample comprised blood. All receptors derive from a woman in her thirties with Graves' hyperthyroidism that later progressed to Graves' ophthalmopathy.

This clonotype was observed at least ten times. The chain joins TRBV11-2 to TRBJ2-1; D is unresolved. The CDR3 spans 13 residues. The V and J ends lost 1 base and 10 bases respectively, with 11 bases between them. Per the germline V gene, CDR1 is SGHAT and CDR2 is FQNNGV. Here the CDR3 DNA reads TGTGCCAGCAGCTTAGCCTTTAAAAGGGAGCAGTTCTTC. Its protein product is CASSLAFKREQFF.

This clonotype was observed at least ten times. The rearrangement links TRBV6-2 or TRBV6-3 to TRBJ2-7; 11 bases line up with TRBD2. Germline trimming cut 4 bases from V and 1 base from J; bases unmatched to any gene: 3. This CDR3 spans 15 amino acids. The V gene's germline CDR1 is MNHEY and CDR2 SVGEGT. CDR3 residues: CASSSRTSGSYEQYF. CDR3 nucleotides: TGTGCCAGCAGTTCAAGGACTAGCGGGTCCTACGAGCAGTACTTC.

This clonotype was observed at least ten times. Written as DNA, the CDR3 is TGTGCCAGCAGCTTAATCCCCGGGGGGGAGCAGTTCTTC. It codes for CASSLIPGGEQFF. The V gene is TRBV7-3, the J gene TRBJ2-1; 7 nucleotides match TRBD2. This CDR3 comprises 13 residues. Germline V gene lookup returns CDR1 SGHTA and CDR2 FQGTGA. The J segment lost 10 bases and the V segment lost 1 base, leaving 4 bases of the junction unmatched.

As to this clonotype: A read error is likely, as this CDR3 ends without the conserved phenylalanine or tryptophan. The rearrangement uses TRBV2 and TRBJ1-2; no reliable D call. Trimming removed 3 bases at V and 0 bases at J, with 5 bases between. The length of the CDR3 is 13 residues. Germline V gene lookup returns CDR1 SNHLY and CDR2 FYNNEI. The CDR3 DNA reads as TGTGCCAGCAGTGACGGCCCTAACTATGGCTACACCCTC. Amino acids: CASSDGPNYGYTL.

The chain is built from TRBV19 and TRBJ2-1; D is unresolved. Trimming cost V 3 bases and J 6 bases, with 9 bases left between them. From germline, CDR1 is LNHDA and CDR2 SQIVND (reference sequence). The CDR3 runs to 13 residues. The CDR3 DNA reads TGTGCCAGTAGTATCTCCACGTTCAATGAGCAGTTCTTC. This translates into CASSISTFNEQFF.

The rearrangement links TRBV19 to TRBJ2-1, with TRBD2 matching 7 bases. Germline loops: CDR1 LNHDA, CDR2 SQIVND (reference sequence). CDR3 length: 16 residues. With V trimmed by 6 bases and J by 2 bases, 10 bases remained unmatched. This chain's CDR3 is CASRQLTSAAYNEQFF. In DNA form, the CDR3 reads TGTGCCAGTAGGCAACTTACTAGCGCGGCCTACAATGAGCAGTTCTTC.